The clone carrying this T cell receptor beta chain was seen ten or more times. This entry comes from a study of T cells in Graves' hyperthyroidism and ophthalmopathy. Turning to the study itself: It was at initial diagnosis, before any treatment, that peripheral blood was collected.

Authors of the study amplified TCR beta CDR3 regions from RNA transcripts. In the first-round RT-PCR of the TCR CDR3, the HTBI primer set was used. In TCRdb, the multiplex PCR reads were re-called with MiXCR into one record per CDR3 protein. This sample has about 530,000 distinct CDR3 sequences, with roughly a sixth found just once. Germline V gene data show CDR1 as LGHDT and CDR2 as YNNKEL (reference sequence). The V end was cut by 0 bases, the J end by 10 bases, with 8 bases between. The CDR3 consists of 12 residues. This receptor was obtained from a woman aged 18-30 years with Graves' ophthalmopathy. The sequencing input was blood. V is TRBV3-1 and J is TRBJ2-3; maybe TRBD2 (5 bases). The CDR3 here is CASSQETKAQYF. CDR3 DNA sequence: TGTGCCAGCAGCCAAGAGACTAAAGCGCAGTATTTT.